This T cell receptor beta chain was obtained from a study of blood T cells in healthy people across ages. Then a second PCR, running about 6 to 12 cycles, was carried out with a sample-barcoded 5' primer and a J-beta primer mix. TCRdb independently ran MiXCR on the 5' RACE reads; one entry per CDR3 protein. The sample yields around 800,000 distinct CDR3 sequences, 40% to 50% seen once. This clonotype was found a few times. Sequenced material: blood. The receptor was isolated from a man aged 60 to 75 in good health.

As DNA, the CDR3 is TGTGCCAGCAGCCGTCTAGACCAGCAGTACTTC. Translation: CASSRLDQQYF. V and J are TRBV11-2 and TRBJ2-4; D is unresolved. Germline CDR1 and CDR2: SGHAT and FQNNGV. V was cut by 5 bases and J by 13 bases, with 12 bases left in between. This CDR3 region has 11 residues.